The present entry profiles one TCR beta chain with its context. This sample was included in a study of neoadjuvant anti-PD-1 for oral cavity cancer. Six replicates per PBMC sample, mostly from roughly 490 ng of genomic DNA. Profiled with immunoSEQ multiplex PCR; TCRdb holds only in-frame clones, not every one. The sample shows about 17,000 clones, around 71% of them seen only once. Trimming cost V 3 bases and J 3 bases; bases outside gene matches: 4. The CDR3 totals 16 residues. Germline V CDR1 and CDR2: SGHNT, YENEEA. The rearrangement joins TRBV11-3 to TRBJ2-2; TRBD2 matches at 10 bases. This clonotype was obtained from a person aged 35-79 years with oral cavity squamous cell carcinoma. The sample was PBMCs, taken before nivolumab (anti-PD-1) treatment. Written as DNA, the CDR3 is TGTGCCAGCAGCTTTGGAACTAGCGGGGACACCGGGGAGCTGTTTTTT. As protein: CASSFGTSGDTGELFF.